The T cell receptor beta chain described here comes from a study of OX40 agonist ivuxolimab in advanced cancers. Profiled with immunoSEQ multiplex PCR; TCRdb holds only in-frame clones, not every one. The table records fewer than 90,000 clones, about 88% of them present only once. After removal of 4 bases from V and 7 bases from J, the junction contained 1 base not matched to a gene. The CDR3 sequence is 13 residues long. Germline CDR1 and CDR2: SGHVS and FQNEAQ. The chain has TRBV7-8 and TRBJ1-6; TRBD1 matches 7 bases. The TCR originated in an adult with an advanced solid tumor such as melanoma, head and neck, liver or kidney cancer. The sequences come from CD4+ or CD8+ T cells sorted from blood, collected in a trial of the OX40 agonist ivuxolimab. Here the CDR3 reads CASSSGQNSPLHF. DNA of the CDR3: TGTGCCAGCAGCTCGGGACAGAATTCACCCCTCCACTTT.